The entry below gives a single T cell receptor (beta chain) sequence along with its context. Its target is unknown. This sample stems from a study of T cell responses to AZD1222 COVID-19 vaccine. Study-level points and caveats: There were vaccine-associated CD4 TCRs across spike, dominant at 160-218 and 743-854. At study baseline, merely five or six AZD1222 recipients were seropositive.

The germline CDR1 and CDR2 sequences are SGDLS and YYNGEE. V lost 2 bases and J lost 1, with 14 bases in between. CDR3 length: 16 residues. Using immunoSEQ multiplex PCR, the repertoire was profiled, and TCRdb retains in-frame clones only, with some absent. The data show some 150,000 clones, with about 82% seen just once and 7.9% held by the top ten. This sequence originates from an adult who received the MenACWY meningococcal vaccine as a control. The sample here was peripheral blood, taken 28 days after the second dose of the MenACWY control vaccine. The chain carries TRBV9 and TRBJ2-3; D possibly corresponds to TRBD2 (6 bases). The CDR3 here is CASSVMASVGTDTQYF. CDR3 coding DNA: TGTGCCAGCAGCGTTATGGCTAGCGTGGGCACAGATACGCAGTATTTT.